A single sample is the source of the 21 T cell receptor beta chains below, sequenced in a study of response to subunit inactivated influenza vaccine. One entry per CDR3 protein, called by TCRdb with MiXCR from the RT-PCR reads. The sample records 500,000 to 600,000 distinct CDR3 sequences, 14% being singletons. The specimen was PBMCs from blood, collected roughly 13 days after vaccination. These receptors came from a man aged 50 to 60 who received an inactivated influenza vaccine.

This chain connects TRBV12-3 or TRBV12-4 to TRBJ2-5, with D possibly matching TRBD1 (6 bases). This CDR3 spans 14 amino acids. Trimming took 5 bases from V and 5 from J, leaving 15 bases between them. CDR3 nucleotides: TGTGCCAGCAGTCCCCCGACAGGTTTTGAGACCCAGTACTTC. Translating it yields CASSPPTGFETQYF.

The rearrangement links TRBV11-2 to TRBJ2-2, with D unclear. Trimming took 8 bases from V and 0 from J, leaving 16 bases between them. CDR1 and CDR2 from the germline V gene are SGHAT and FQNNGV. The CDR3 consists of 16 residues. CDR3 nucleotide sequence: TGTGCCAGCCGAAGTTTACGGTTCGCGAACACCGGGGAGCTGTTTTTT. Translating gives CASRSLRFANTGELFF.

V gene TRBV6-5 combines with J gene TRBJ1-6, with 9 positions matching TRBD1. Trimming took 4 bases from V and 6 from J; bases not matched to a gene: 7. The CDR3 is 16 residues long. Per germline, CDR1 MNHEY and CDR2 SVGAGI. Here the CDR3 DNA reads TGTGCCAGCAGTTCGAACCCGGGACAGGGTAATTCACCCCTCCACTTT. This gives the protein CASSSNPGQGNSPLHF.

A few counts support this clonotype. The chain has TRBV12-3 or TRBV12-4 and TRBJ2-1; 10 bases match TRBD2. The CDR3 runs 14 residues. Trimming took 2 bases from V and 9 from J; bases not matched to a gene: 4. DNA for the CDR3: TGTGCCAGCAGTTTAAGCGGGAGGGCGGGTGAGCAGTTCTTC. This gives the protein CASSLSGRAGEQFF.

This clonotype was seen many times. This chain connects TRBV24-1 to TRBJ2-7, with D perhaps matching TRBD1 or TRBD2 (6 bases each). V lost 9 bases and J lost 0, with 11 bases in between. This CDR3 is 13 amino acids long. CDR1 and CDR2 from the germline V gene are KGHDR and SFDVKD. The CDR3 loop reads CATGGDNSYEQYF. The CDR3 nucleotides read TGTGCCACCGGCGGGGACAACTCCTACGAGCAGTACTTC.

The gene calls are TRBV21-1 and TRBJ2-6; the table's D call, TRBD1, was not checked against the DNA. TRBV21-1 is reported as a pseudogene. There are 15 residues in the CDR3. The CDR3 region is CASRAGGPGANVLTF. The CDR3 nucleotides are TGTGCCAGCAGGGCAGGGGGCCCTGGGGCCAACGTCCTGACTTTC.

The V call is TRBV4-2, the J call TRBJ2-2, with D possibly being TRBD1 (6 bases). Trimming stripped 5 bases from V and 5 bases from J, with 12 bases between. Germline-derived CDR1 and CDR2 are LGHNA and YNFKEQ. The length of the CDR3 is 14 residues. The DNA for the CDR3 is TGTGCCAGCAGCGTAACCACAGGGACCGGGGAGCTGTTTTTT. It encodes CASSVTTGTGELFF.

This clonotype turned up a few times. The CDR3 DNA follows: TGCAGTGCTAGAGATCCGGCGGGCGGCTCCTACAATGAGCAGTTCTTC. Protein sequence: CSARDPAGGSYNEQFF. The V call is TRBV20-1, the J call TRBJ2-1, with D maybe TRBD2 (5 bases). The CDR3 is made up of 16 amino acids. Germline V gene sequence: CDR1 DFQATT, CDR2 SNEGSKA (reference sequence). Trimming left V 0 bases short and J 0 bases short, with 12 bases between.

This chain links TRBV7-6 with TRBJ2-7, with a weak D call TRBD1 (6 bases). Trimming removed 1 base from V and 5 bases from J, with 12 bases in between. CDR1 is SGHVS and CDR2 is FNYEAQ in the germline V gene. The length of the CDR3 is 14 residues. The CDR3 region has the DNA TGTGCCAGCAGCTTAGGCTTCAGGGACAACGAGCAGTACTTC. Translating gives CASSLGFRDNEQYF.

V and J are TRBV10-3 and TRBJ1-2, with a weak D call TRBD1 (6 bases). With 4 bases removed from V and 4 bases from J, the gap between germline ends came to 10 bases. Germline CDR1 is ENHRY and CDR2 is SYGVKD. The CDR3 spans 13 residues. The CDR3 region is CAISASDSYGYTF. The CDR3 region has the DNA TGTGCCATCAGTGCCTCGGACAGCTATGGCTACACCTTC.

The chain joins TRBV28 to TRBJ1-6; TRBD1 matches 11 bases. J gave up 7 bases and V 2 bases, and 7 bases lay outside the gene matches. CDR3 length: 17 amino acids. Germline V gene sequence: CDR1 MDHEN, CDR2 SYDVKM. CDR3 nucleotide sequence: TGTGCCAGCAGTTTACGGAACCGGGACAGGGGGAATTCACCCCTCCACTTT. Amino acids: CASSLRNRDRGNSPLHF.

The chain is built from TRBV15 and TRBJ2-5; 7 nucleotides align to TRBD2. The CDR3 is 16 residues long. Germline values: CDR1 LNHNV, CDR2 YYDKDF (reference sequence). V lost 1 base to trimming and J lost 5 bases; unmatched junction nucleotides: 10. CDR3 nucleotides: TGTGCCACCAGCAGAGCCCTAGCGGACCCAGGGGAGACCCAGTACTTC. This sequence encodes CATSRALADPGETQYF. The entire variable domain, with the rest obtained from reference TRBV15 and TRBJ2-5, is as follows: DAMVIQNPRYQVTQFGKPVTLSCSQTLNHNVMYWYQQKSSQAPKLLFHYYDKDFNNEADTPDNFQSRRPNTSFCFLDIRSPGLGDTAMYLCATSRALADPGETQYFGPGTRLLVL.

V is TRBV19 and J is TRBJ2-7, with D possibly being TRBD1 (6 bases). Germline lookup yields CDR1 LNHDA and CDR2 SQIVND (reference sequence). Trimming removed 1 base at V and 3 bases at J, with 10 bases between. The CDR3 runs 14 residues. As DNA, the CDR3 is TGTGCCAGTAGTATAGCCGGGACAAGCTACGAGCAGTACTTC. It specifies CASSIAGTSYEQYF.

The J gene is TRBJ2-7, the V gene TRBV28; D is uncertain. The germline V gene has CDR1 MDHEN and CDR2 SYDVKM. The germline V and J ends were trimmed by 8 bases and 0 bases, with 5 bases remaining between them. This CDR3 contains 11 residues. In DNA, the CDR3 is TGTGCCAGCTTGAGCTCCTACGAGCAGTACTTC. Translation: CASLSSYEQYF.

This clonotype has only a few counts. The V gene is TRBV6-5, the J gene TRBJ1-6; no firm D call. This CDR3 is built from 17 residues. The germline CDR1 and CDR2 sequences are MNHEY and SVGAGI. Trimming shortened V by 3 bases and J by 3 bases, and 15 bases separated the two germline ends. CDR3 protein: CASSYSPGRSYNSPLHF. For the CDR3, the DNA is TGTGCCAGCAGTTATAGTCCGGGCAGGAGCTATAATTCACCCCTCCACTTT.

The chain is built from TRBV10-3 and TRBJ2-7; the match to TRBD1 covers 8 bases. V lost 5 bases, J lost 1 base, and 4 bases stayed unmatched. This CDR3 spans 14 amino acids. Germline CDR1 is ENHRY and CDR2 is SYGVKD. The CDR3 loop reads CAISKTGVSYEQYF. The CDR3 coding sequence is TGTGCCATCAGTAAGACAGGGGTATCCTACGAGCAGTACTTC.

The J gene is TRBJ1-1, the V gene TRBV7-2, with D hard to call. The CDR3 length is 15 residues. CDR1 and CDR2 (germline): SGHTA, FQGNSA. The ends were cut back, 1 base at V and 5 bases at J, with 14 bases in the middle. The chain's CDR3 is CASSLGSGMLTEAFF. CDR3 nucleotide sequence: TGTGCCAGCAGCTTAGGCTCTGGGATGCTAACTGAAGCTTTCTTT.

The chain has TRBV12-3 or TRBV12-4 and TRBJ1-1; D is undetermined. The CDR3 runs to 15 residues. Trimming left V 3 bases short and J 0 bases short, with 11 bases between. The CDR3 loop is CASSFRQGMNTEAFF. DNA for the CDR3: TGTGCCAGCAGTTTCAGGCAAGGCATGAACACTGAAGCTTTCTTT.

The chain joins TRBV5-6 to TRBJ1-1, with unresolved D. From germline, CDR1 is SGHDT and CDR2 YYEEEE. V shed 0 bases and J shed 5 bases, with 14 bases lying between them. The CDR3 length is 15 residues. As DNA, the CDR3 is TGTGCCAGCAGCTTGGAAGGCACATCTAGGACTGAAGCTTTCTTT. Its protein product is CASSLEGTSRTEAFF.

This clonotype occurred a few times. This chain uses TRBV5-6 with TRBJ2-4, with 9 bases aligning to TRBD2. The V gene's germline CDR1 is SGHDT and CDR2 YYEEEE. Germline trimming cut 3 bases from V and 3 bases from J; bases unmatched to any gene: 7. The CDR3 runs to 16 residues. The CDR3 here is CASSSTPTSGKNIQYF. The CDR3 DNA follows: TGTGCCAGCAGCTCGACCCCGACTAGCGGCAAAAACATTCAGTACTTC.

This clonotype was found many times. The chain has TRBV4-3 and TRBJ2-7, with unresolved D. This CDR3 is built from 17 residues. Deletions cut 0 bases from V and 6 bases from J, with 21 bases between. Germline V gene data show CDR1 as LGHNA and CDR2 as YSLEER. The CDR3 protein is CASSQDLDVAIKREQYF. CDR3 bases: TGCGCCAGCAGCCAAGATCTCGATGTAGCAATTAAACGCGAGCAGTACTTC.